This T cell receptor (beta chain) was identified in a study of T cell responses to AZD1222 COVID-19 vaccine. Study-wide context: Samples with a second dose at about 4 or about 12 weeks were pooled together.

In regard to this clone: Its antigen is still unknown.

Whole-study findings and limits: Donors skewed white British and female; clonal diversity was possibly underestimated. With dominance at 160-218 and 743-854, vaccine-associated CD4 TCRs spanned spike. Nearly half of spike-specific TCRs reportedly go after variant regions that carry no mutations.

The table came from immunoSEQ multiplex PCR; TCRdb's copy has only in-frame clones and leaves some out. The sample includes 150,000 to 200,000 clones, 90% of them seen just once. Germline lookup yields CDR1 DFQATT and CDR2 SNEGSKA (reference sequence). The CDR3 has 16 residues. V trimming: 3 bases; J trimming: 0 bases; junction bases outside the gene matches: 7. This receptor was obtained from an adult in good health. The genes are TRBV20-1 and TRBJ1-1; 10 bases are a match to TRBD1. Sequenced material: peripheral blood, taken on day 0 of AZD1222 vaccination. The CDR3 protein is CSASFPGQGMNTEAFF. Written as DNA, the CDR3 is TGCAGTGCTAGTTTCCCGGGACAGGGGATGAACACTGAAGCTTTCTTT.